A selection of T cell receptor beta chains follows, all from one sample in a study of T cells in Graves' hyperthyroidism and ophthalmopathy. TCRdb re-derived calls from the multiplex PCR reads in MiXCR, one entry per CDR3 protein. The data show roughly 640,000 distinct CDR3 sequences, with more than 15% seen just once and under 3.5% held by the top ten. What was sequenced was blood. The receptors were gathered from a woman in her 40s with Graves' ophthalmopathy. CDR3s include the opening cysteine and the closing phenylalanine or tryptophan. Fields, in order: clone size, D gene, J gene, CDR3 length, V gene, CDR3 protein, CDR3 DNA. The D gene is left open where the match is weak. The size of a clone is reported for some rows only, either as once, few or many, or as a class for expanded clones.

size: .
D: .
J: TRBJ2-7
length: 15
V: TRBV2
CDR3: CASSEDLSKGYEQYF
DNA: TGTGCCAGCAGTGAAGACCTTAGTAAGGGTTACGAGCAGTACTTC

size: few
D: .
J: TRBJ2-5
length: 15
V: TRBV4-1
CDR3: CASSHSGGRVETQYF
DNA: TGCGCCAGCAGCCACTCGGGTGGCAGGGTTGAGACCCAGTACTTC

size: few
D: .
J: TRBJ1-1
length: 11
V: TRBV20-1
CDR3: CSAMGAGIAFF
DNA: TGCAGTGCCATGGGGGCAGGGATAGCTTTCTTT

size: many
D: .
J: TRBJ1-2
length: 13
V: TRBV16
CDR3: CASSLDKNYGYTF
DNA: TGTGCCAGCAGCTTAGACAAGAACTATGGCTACACCTTC

size: many
D: TRBD2
J: TRBJ2-7
length: 15
V: TRBV11-2
CDR3: CASSPHQAGGREQYF
DNA: TGTGCCAGCAGCCCTCACCAAGCGGGAGGGCGCGAGCAGTACTTC

size: .
D: .
J: TRBJ2-5
length: 13
V: TRBV9
CDR3: CASSGGVSGTQYF
DNA: TGTGCCAGCAGCGGGGGCGTCTCAGGGACCCAGTACTTC

size: few
D: TRBD1
J: TRBJ1-5
length: 15
V: TRBV20-1
CDR3: CSAREDRGRNQPQHF
DNA: TGCAGTGCTAGAGAGGACAGGGGACGCAATCAGCCCCAGCATTTT

size: .
D: TRBD1
J: TRBJ2-1
length: 13
V: TRBV2
CDR3: CASSKNRGNEQFF
DNA: TGTGCCAGCAGTAAGAACAGGGGAAATGAGCAGTTCTTC

size: .
D: .
J: TRBJ1-5
length: 13
V: TRBV5-5
CDR3: CASSFARYQPQHF
DNA: TGTGCCAGCAGCTTTGCGAGATATCAGCCCCAGCATTTT

size: few
D: TRBD2
J: TRBJ2-7
length: 14
V: TRBV30
CDR3: CAWSAGTSGYEQYF
DNA: TGTGCCTGGAGTGCGGGGACTAGCGGCTACGAGCAGTACTTC

size: many
D: TRBD1
J: TRBJ1-1
length: 16
V: TRBV20-1
CDR3: CSAPQGAGVRNTEAFF
DNA: TGCAGTGCCCCACAGGGGGCAGGGGTGAGGAACACTGAAGCTTTCTTT

size: .
D: TRBD1
J: TRBJ1-5
length: 14
V: TRBV28
CDR3: CASSQGDHNQPQHF
DNA: TGTGCCAGCAGCCAGGGGGACCACAATCAGCCCCAGCATTTT

size: few
D: .
J: TRBJ1-1
length: 14
V: TRBV7-2
CDR3: CASSSSTPLPEAFF
DNA: TGTGCCAGCAGCTCATCTACCCCCCTTCCTGAAGCTTTCTTT

size: many
D: .
J: TRBJ1-2
length: 16
V: TRBV3-1
CDR3: CASSVNPGPANYGYTF
DNA: TGTGCCAGCAGCGTCAACCCGGGACCAGCAAACTATGGCTACACCTTC

size: few
D: .
J: TRBJ1-6
length: 17
V: TRBV6-6
CDR3: CASSYSITSGRNSPLHF
DNA: TGTGCCAGCAGTTACTCGATAACCAGCGGCAGGAATTCACCCCTCCACTTT

size: many
D: .
J: TRBJ2-3
length: 18
V: TRBV7-2
CDR3: CASSLEFSSGLSTDTQYF
DNA: TGTGCCAGCAGCTTAGAGTTTAGTAGCGGCCTAAGCACAGATACGCAGTATTTT

size: .
D: TRBD2
J: TRBJ2-3
length: 18
V: TRBV7-9
CDR3: CARRTSGTGKTSTDTQYF
DNA: TGTGCCAGGCGCACTAGCGGGACTGGGAAAACAAGCACAGATACGCAGTATTTT

size: many
D: .
J: TRBJ2-7
length: 14
V: TRBV11-2
CDR3: CASSLEGAGLEQYF
DNA: TGTGCCAGCAGCTTAGAGGGAGCGGGCCTGGAGCAGTACTTC

size: many
D: TRBD2
J: TRBJ2-7
length: 14
V: TRBV28
CDR3: CASSLRTSSYEQYF
DNA: TGTGCCAGCAGTCTTCGGACTAGCTCCTACGAGCAGTACTTC

size: many
D: TRBD2
J: TRBJ2-5
length: 13
V: TRBV2
CDR3: CASRATSSETQYF
DNA: TGTGCCAGCAGGGCGACTAGCTCTGAGACCCAGTACTTC

size: .
D: .
J: TRBJ1-1
length: 13
V: TRBV12-3/TRBV12-4
CDR3: CASSPDRMAEAFF
DNA: TGTGCCAGCAGCCCCGACAGAATGGCTGAAGCTTTCTTT

size: .
D: TRBD2
J: TRBJ2-2
length: 22
V: TRBV19
CDR3: CASSRVRRLAGGTHTNTGELFF
DNA: TGTGCCAGTAGTAGGGTAAGACGACTAGCGGGAGGGACCCACACGAACACCGGGGAGCTGTTTTTT

size: .
D: TRBD1
J: TRBJ2-5
length: 15
V: TRBV5-1
CDR3: CASSQRGQGRETQYF
DNA: TGCGCCAGCAGCCAACGTGGACAGGGGAGAGAGACCCAGTACTTC

size: many
D: TRBD2
J: TRBJ2-7
length: 13
V: TRBV10-1
CDR3: CATESGVSYEQYF
DNA: TGCGCCACCGAAAGCGGGGTGAGCTACGAGCAGTACTTC

size: few
D: .
J: TRBJ2-3
length: 14
V: TRBV29-1
CDR3: CSVVGQASTDTQYF
DNA: TGCAGCGTTGTAGGGCAGGCGAGCACAGATACGCAGTATTTT

size: many
D: TRBD1
J: TRBJ2-1
length: 15
V: TRBV7-9
CDR3: CASSWRQGAYNEQFF
DNA: TGTGCCAGCAGCTGGAGACAGGGGGCCTACAATGAGCAGTTCTTC

size: few
D: .
J: TRBJ2-3
length: 12
V: TRBV29-1
CDR3: CSVWEGGSTQYF
DNA: TGCAGCGTTTGGGAAGGCGGTTCGACGCAGTATTTT

size: many
D: TRBD2
J: TRBJ2-3
length: 15
V: TRBV6-1
CDR3: CASSGIAGGPDTQYF
DNA: TGTGCCAGCAGTGGGATAGCGGGGGGGCCAGATACGCAGTATTTT

size: many
D: .
J: TRBJ2-2
length: 14
V: TRBV2
CDR3: CASRQLVVTGELFF
DNA: TGTGCCAGCCGGCAGTTAGTCGTCACCGGGGAGCTGTTTTTT

size: few
D: .
J: TRBJ2-7
length: 12
V: TRBV30
CDR3: CAWSGLGDEQYF
DNA: TGTGCCTGGAGTGGGTTGGGGGACGAGCAGTACTTC